What follows are 29 T cell receptor beta chains derived from one specimen sequenced in a study of blood T cell repertoires in COVID-19. The table came from immunoSEQ multiplex PCR; TCRdb's copy has only in-frame clones and leaves some out. This sample has 470,000 or so clones, with around 90% found just once. The sequencing input was PBMCs or T cells enriched from blood (not recorded which). These receptors originate from a woman aged 18-30 years with acute COVID-19.

A note on this clone: The sample contains more than one DNA sequence encoding this CDR3. CDR3: CASSEQGNQPQHF. The CDR3 nucleotides are TGTGCCAGCAGTGAACAGGGCAATCAGCCCCAGCATTTT. V gene TRBV6-1 combines with J gene TRBJ1-5; D is uncertain. Germline CDR1 and CDR2: MNHNS and SASEGT. The CDR3 loop spans 13 amino acids. Trimming removed 2 bases at V and 2 bases at J, with 4 bases between.

This chain links TRBV28 with TRBJ2-5; D might be TRBD1 (6 bases). This CDR3 has 15 amino acids. Germline V gene lookup returns CDR1 MDHEN and CDR2 SYDVKM. Trimming took 0 bases from V and 2 from J, leaving 10 bases between them. The CDR3 sequence is CASSLWDTGQETQYF. DNA of the CDR3: TGTGCCAGCAGTTTATGGGACACAGGGCAAGAGACCCAGTACTTC.

Of note for this clone: One junction end disagrees with the germline gene, perhaps due to a read error. The chain joins TRBV11-2 to TRBJ2-2, with 9 positions matching TRBD2. The CDR3 runs 15 residues. Germline assignment: CDR1 SGHAT and CDR2 FQNNGV. CDR3 region: CASRLAGANTGELFF. The CDR3 DNA sequence: TGTGCCAGCAGATTAGCGGGAGCTAACACCGGGGAGCTGTTTTTT.

The gene calls are TRBV7-2 and TRBJ1-1; 8 nucleotides line up with TRBD1. The CDR3 is 16 residues long. V lost 5 bases to trimming and J lost 1 base; unmatched junction nucleotides: 9. The germline gives CDR1 SGHTA, CDR2 FQGNSA. The CDR3 coding sequence is TGTGCCAGCAGCCTGCAGGCCGGGACAGGGAACACTGAAGCTTTCTTT. Amino acid sequence: CASSLQAGTGNTEAFF.

This chain links TRBV6-5 with TRBJ1-1, with 8 bases matching TRBD1. Germline V gene data show CDR1 as MNHEY and CDR2 as SVGAGI. CDR3 length: 12 residues. The trim removed 10 bases at V and 5 bases at J, leaving 6 bases unmatched. The CDR3 bases are TGTGCCACCAACAGGGGGAGGACTGAAGCTTTCTTT. Its protein is CATNRGRTEAFF.

The chain couples TRBV19 to TRBJ1-5, with D possibly being TRBD1 (5 bases). The germline V gene has CDR1 LNHDA and CDR2 SQIVND (reference sequence). The CDR3 totals 12 residues. The V end was cut by 5 bases, the J end by 5 bases, with 7 bases between. CDR3 nucleotide sequence: TGTGCCAGTAGTCGGGGGGATCAGCCCCAGCATTTT. It yields the protein CASSRGDQPQHF.

The chain couples TRBV18 to TRBJ1-1; TRBD1 matches at 9 bases. The germline V gene has CDR1 KGHSH and CDR2 LQKENI. With 3 bases clipped from V and 7 bases from J, the junction kept 6 bases outside the gene matches. The CDR3 extends over 14 amino acids. CDR3 in amino acids: CASSPPGDRDEAFF. CDR3 nucleotides: TGTGCCAGCTCACCCCCCGGGGACAGGGATGAAGCTTTCTTT.

The chain recombines TRBV11-2 with TRBJ1-1; D possibly corresponds to TRBD1 (5 bases). Germline assignment: CDR1 SGHAT and CDR2 FQNNGV. Trimming took 3 bases from V and 4 from J, leaving 12 bases between them. There are 14 residues in the CDR3. The CDR3 DNA reads TGTGCCAGCAGCTTGTGGGCAGGGCCCACTGAAGCTTTCTTT. Amino acids: CASSLWAGPTEAFF.

Here the CDR3 reads CASSRRQGADGYTF. The CDR3 nucleotides read TGTGCCAGCAGCCGACGACAGGGGGCGGATGGCTACACCTTC. The genes are TRBV6-2 or TRBV6-3 and TRBJ1-2; 10 bases align to TRBD1. The CDR3 covers 14 residues. Germline loops: CDR1 MNHEY, CDR2 SVGEGT. V dropped 6 bases and J dropped 6; count of bases not matched to a gene: 7.

V gene TRBV28 combines with J gene TRBJ1-2; 7 bases map to TRBD1. The V segment lost 7 bases and the J segment 2 bases; nucleotides outside the gene matches: 4. Per germline, CDR1 MDHEN and CDR2 SYDVKM. CDR3 length: 13 amino acids. In DNA, the CDR3 is TGTGCCAGCAAGGGACAGCTGAACTATGGCTACACCTTC. This translates into CASKGQLNYGYTF.

This clone was seen a few times. The chain carries TRBV28 and TRBJ1-1, with 8 bases matching TRBD1. The CDR3 extends over 16 amino acids. With V trimmed by 5 bases and J by 4 bases, 12 bases remained unmatched. Germline lookup yields CDR1 MDHEN and CDR2 SYDVKM. CDR3 protein: CASSPSRGHMGTEAFF. DNA for the CDR3: TGTGCCAGCAGTCCAAGCAGGGGGCATATGGGCACTGAAGCTTTCTTT.

The V call is TRBV29-1, the J call TRBJ1-2; no reliable D call. This CDR3 is built from 14 residues. Per germline, CDR1 SQVTM and CDR2 ANQGSEA. With 1 base removed from V and 3 bases from J, the gap between germline ends came to 12 bases. The CDR3 sequence is CSVEGQVFHYGYTF. Here the CDR3 DNA reads TGCAGCGTTGAAGGGCAGGTTTTCCACTATGGCTACACCTTC.

This chain uses TRBV7-2 with TRBJ2-1, with a possible D match to TRBD2 (6 bases). Germline V gene sequence: CDR1 SGHTA, CDR2 FQGNSA. The CDR3 length is 15 residues. V shed 3 bases and J shed 5 bases, with 14 bases lying between them. DNA for the CDR3: TGTGCCAGCAGCTTGGTCGGGAGTCGAAACAATGAGCAGTTCTTC. The encoded protein is CASSLVGSRNNEQFF.

This chain joins TRBV18 and TRBJ2-3; D is unclear. V lost 8 bases, J lost 3 bases, and 12 bases lay in between. The CDR3 covers 13 residues. CDR1 and CDR2 (germline): KGHSH, LQKENI. The CDR3 DNA is TGTGCCAGCGTCAGGTCAGGTACAGATACGCAGTATTTT. Translated, it gives CASVRSGTDTQYF.

This clone was counted a few times. The genes are TRBV18 and TRBJ1-2; D might be TRBD1 (5 bases). The CDR3 loop spans 14 amino acids. Germline V lookup: CDR1 KGHSH, CDR2 LQKENI. V lost 3 bases and J 8 bases, leaving 16 bases between the germline ends. CDR3 sequence: CASSPDGGGGGYTF. CDR3 DNA sequence: TGTGCCAGCTCACCGGACGGCGGGGGTGGCGGCTACACCTTC. Using reference TRBV18 and TRBJ1-2 for the parts outside the CDR3, the full variable domain is NAGVMQNPRHLVRRRGQEARLRCSPMKGHSHVYWYRQLPEEGLKFMVYLQKENIIDESGMPKERFSAEFPKEGPSILRIQQVVRGDSAAYFCASSPDGGGGGYTFGSGTRLTVV.

This chain joins TRBV28 and TRBJ2-1, with 8 bases fitting TRBD2. J gave up 5 bases and V 10 bases, and 10 bases lay outside the gene matches. The CDR3 consists of 14 residues. Germline loops: CDR1 MDHEN, CDR2 SYDVKM. The CDR3 here is CATKTSGDNNEQFF. The CDR3 nucleotides read TGTGCCACCAAAACTAGCGGCGACAACAATGAGCAGTTCTTC.

This chain joins TRBV7-9 and TRBJ1-1; 9 positions match TRBD1. Germline-derived CDR1 and CDR2 are SEHNR and FQNEAQ (reference sequence). Losses at the gene ends were 6 bases for V and 5 bases for J; bases not matched to a gene: 7. CDR3 length: 14 residues. Written as DNA, the CDR3 is TGTGCCAGCAGACCTGGACAGGGGTGGACTGAAGCTTTCTTT. Its translation: CASRPGQGWTEAFF.

The rearrangement joins TRBV2 to TRBJ2-2; a possible D gene is TRBD2 (6 bases). V dropped 7 bases and J dropped 4 bases, with 13 bases sitting between them. The germline CDR1 and CDR2 sequences are SNHLY and FYNNEI. The CDR3 extends over 14 amino acids. In DNA form, the CDR3 reads TGTGCCAGCATTAGGAGGGGCCCCACCGGGGAGCTGTTTTTT. Its protein product is CASIRRGPTGELFF.

The chain links TRBV7-2 to TRBJ2-1, with 7 positions matching TRBD2. Trimming took 6 bases from V and 2 from J; bases not matched to a gene: 7. CDR3 length: 15 amino acids. Germline loops: CDR1 SGHTA, CDR2 FQGNSA. The CDR3 nucleotides are TGTGCCAGCAGTTTGGGAGGGACCCCCTACAATGAGCAGTTCTTC. Protein sequence: CASSLGGTPYNEQFF.

The V call is TRBV25-1, the J call TRBJ1-5; D remains unclear. CDR3 size: 14 residues. The germline gives CDR1 MGHDK, CDR2 SYGVNS. V shed 3 bases and J shed 2 bases, with 8 bases lying between them. DNA for the CDR3: TGTGCCAGCAGTGATCTTCGTGGCAATCAGCCCCAGCATTTT. As protein: CASSDLRGNQPQHF.

This clone appeared once. V is TRBV14 and J is TRBJ1-1, with D uncertain. Germline CDR1 and CDR2: SGHDN and FVKESK. V gave up 1 base and J gave up 2 bases, with 8 bases separating them. The CDR3 totals 14 residues. The CDR3, as DNA: TGTGCCAGCAGCCAAGTGAGTTTAAACACTGAAGCTTTCTTT. This codes for CASSQVSLNTEAFF.

This chain joins TRBV6-5 and TRBJ2-7; 10 nucleotides line up with TRBD1. The CDR3 is made up of 14 amino acids. Germline V lookup: CDR1 MNHEY, CDR2 SVGAGI. Trimming at V came to 6 bases and at J to 4 bases, leaving 6 bases not matched to a gene. Written as DNA, the CDR3 is TGTGCCAGCAGACTACGGGACAGGGGTTACGAGCAGTACTTC. This translates into CASRLRDRGYEQYF.

This clone was counted a single time. The chain links TRBV28 to TRBJ2-4; D is uncertain. Trimming cost V 3 bases and J 0 bases, with 9 bases left between them. The CDR3 has 15 amino acids. Germline CDR1 is MDHEN and CDR2 is SYDVKM. The CDR3 is CASSFSHPAKNIQYF. The DNA of the CDR3 is TGTGCCAGCAGTTTTTCCCATCCAGCCAAAAACATTCAGTACTTC. The entire variable domain, with the rest obtained from reference TRBV28 and TRBJ2-4, is as follows: DVKVTQSSRYLVKRTGEKVFLECVQDMDHENMFWYRQDPGLGLRLIYFSYDVKMKEKGDIPEGYSVSREKKERFSLILESASTNQTSMYLCASSFSHPAKNIQYFGAGTRLSVL.

For this clone: The sample carries other DNA sequences with the same CDR3. The chain carries TRBV9 and TRBJ2-7; 11 nucleotides align to TRBD1. Trimming cost V 2 bases and J 6 bases; bases outside gene matches: 1. Germline-derived CDR1 and CDR2 are SGDLS and YYNGEE. The length of the CDR3 is 13 residues. CDR3 nucleotides: TGTGCCAGCAGCGTCGGGACAGGGGGCGAGCAGTACTTC. Translated, it gives CASSVGTGGEQYF.

This chain links TRBV14 with TRBJ2-7; no firm D call. The germline CDR1 and CDR2 sequences are SGHDN and FVKESK. The germline V and J ends were trimmed by 5 bases and 0 bases, with 8 bases remaining between them. The CDR3 consists of 13 residues. Here the CDR3 DNA reads TGTGCCAGCAGCTTCCAGGACTCCTACGAGCAGTACTTC. It is translated as CASSFQDSYEQYF.

The V call is TRBV7-8, the J call TRBJ1-5, with D possibly matching TRBD1 (6 bases). The CDR3 extends over 17 amino acids. CDR1 is SGHVS and CDR2 is FQNEAQ in the germline V gene. Trimming shortened V by 2 bases and J by 6 bases, and 20 bases separated the two germline ends. CDR3 region: CASSLSQGRGRFQPQHF. CDR3 DNA sequence: TGTGCCAGCAGCTTATCTCAGGGCAGGGGTAGATTTCAGCCCCAGCATTTT. Together with reference TRBV7-8 and TRBJ1-5, the CDR3 gives the full variable domain: GAGVSQSPRYKVAKRGQDVALRCDPISGHVSLFWYQQALGQGPEFLTYFQNEAQLDKSGLPSDRFFAERPEGSVSTLKIQRTQQEDSAVYLCASSLSQGRGRFQPQHFGDGTRLSIL.

The rearrangement joins TRBV6-5 to TRBJ1-2, with TRBD1 matching 8 bases. Trimming at V came to 6 bases and at J to 8 bases, leaving 5 bases not matched to a gene. The germline V gene encodes CDR1 MNHEY and CDR2 SVGAGI. The CDR3 runs 12 residues. The CDR3 here is CASSTGTGGYTF. Here the CDR3 DNA reads TGTGCCAGCAGCACCGGGACAGGAGGCTACACCTTC.

The genes are TRBV29-1 and TRBJ2-5, with TRBD2 as a possible D gene (5 bases). CDR3 length: 12 amino acids. Between the trimmed V and J ends, which lost 6 bases and 4 bases, there was a span of 12 bases. Looked up from germline, CDR1 is SQVTM and CDR2 is ANQGSEA. The CDR3 sequence is CSVLDLIETQYF. Here the CDR3 DNA reads TGCAGCGTCTTGGACTTAATAGAGACCCAGTACTTC.

This clone was seen a few times. The chain has TRBV5-1 and TRBJ2-7, with 9 nucleotides matching TRBD2. The junction had 6 bases not matched to a gene; V was cut back by 2 bases and J by 3 bases. The CDR3 totals 15 residues. CDR1 is SGHRS, CDR2 YFSETQ, per germline. The chain's CDR3 is CASSFGSGSVYEQYF. In nucleotides, the CDR3 is TGCGCCAGCAGCTTCGGTAGCGGGAGTGTCTACGAGCAGTACTTC.